Listed below are T cell receptor beta chains from one sample, sequenced in a study of cytotoxic CD8 clonotypes in ibrutinib-treated CLL. Repertoires were generated with immunoSEQ multiplex PCR, while TCRdb's copy carries only in-frame clones and drops some. The table has fewer than 400,000 clones, around 66% seen once. The input for sequencing was PBMCs, taken after 36 months of ibrutinib treatment. Receptors were obtained from a human donor with chronic lymphocytic leukemia. Each CDR3 is given with its conserved first and last residue. Fields, in order: D gene, J gene, CDR3 length, clone size, V gene, CDR3 protein, CDR3 DNA. A D gene is named only where the DNA matches it firmly. Some rows mark clone size as missing; the rest say once, few, many or name a class of expanded clone.

d_gene: TRBD2
j_gene: TRBJ2-5
len: 18
abundance: .
v_gene: TRBV5-4
CDR3aa: CASSLLLGSGGARETQYF
CDR3nt: TGTGCCAGCAGCCTACTGTTAGGTAGCGGGGGGGCTCGAGAGACCCAGTACTTC

d_gene: .
j_gene: TRBJ2-7
len: 15
abundance: once
v_gene: TRBV5-1
CDR3aa: CASSLARAPKGEQYF
CDR3nt: TGCGCCAGCAGCTTGGCTCGCGCCCCGAAAGGCGAGCAGTACTTC

d_gene: TRBD1
j_gene: TRBJ2-7
len: 15
abundance: .
v_gene: TRBV6-6
CDR3aa: CASKRTGGLAYEQYF
CDR3nt: TGTGCCAGCAAGCGGACAGGGGGTTTGGCCTACGAGCAGTACTTC

d_gene: TRBD1
j_gene: TRBJ1-2
len: 15
abundance: .
v_gene: TRBV28
CDR3aa: CASSSGTAYNYGYTF
CDR3nt: TGTGCCAGCAGTTCCGGGACAGCTTATAACTATGGCTACACCTTC

d_gene: TRBD1
j_gene: TRBJ1-2
len: 17
abundance: .
v_gene: TRBV28
CDR3aa: CASFSPRTGSLNYGYTF
CDR3nt: TGTGCCAGCTTTAGTCCCCGGACAGGCAGCCTCAACTATGGCTACACCTTC

d_gene: .
j_gene: TRBJ1-5
len: 15
abundance: .
v_gene: TRBV5-6
CDR3aa: CASSFWPYSNQPQHF
CDR3nt: TGTGCCAGCAGCTTTTGGCCTTATAGCAATCAGCCCCAGCATTTT

d_gene: .
j_gene: TRBJ2-2
len: 12
abundance: few
v_gene: TRBV29-1
CDR3aa: CSVAGNTGELFF
CDR3nt: TGCAGCGTTGCAGGGAACACCGGGGAGCTGTTTTTT

d_gene: .
j_gene: TRBJ2-7
len: 13
abundance: .
v_gene: TRBV27
CDR3aa: CASSQLNSYEQYF
CDR3nt: TGTGCCAGCAGTCAACTAAACTCCTACGAGCAGTACTTC

d_gene: TRBD2
j_gene: TRBJ2-1
len: 17
abundance: .
v_gene: TRBV7-2
CDR3aa: CASSPHGTSGSTDEQFF
CDR3nt: TGTGCCAGCAGCCCCCATGGGACTAGCGGGAGTACAGATGAGCAGTTCTTC

d_gene: .
j_gene: TRBJ2-7
len: 20
abundance: many
v_gene: TRBV7-6
CDR3aa: CASTPRAHKGGQGVSYEQYF
CDR3nt: TGTGCCAGCACCCCTCGGGCACACAAGGGGGGGCAGGGGGTCTCCTACGAGCAGTACTTC

d_gene: TRBD1
j_gene: TRBJ2-3
len: 17
abundance: few
v_gene: TRBV9
CDR3aa: CASSVVSRTGLTDTQYF
CDR3nt: TGTGCCAGCAGCGTAGTTTCCCGGACAGGCCTCACAGATACGCAGTATTTT

d_gene: TRBD1
j_gene: TRBJ1-1
len: 13
abundance: few
v_gene: TRBV6-5
CDR3aa: CASSLLRGPEAFF
CDR3nt: TGTGCCAGCAGTCTACTCAGGGGGCCTGAAGCTTTCTTT

d_gene: TRBD1
j_gene: TRBJ1-2
len: 13
abundance: .
v_gene: TRBV29-1
CDR3aa: CSVTRTGVYGYTF
CDR3nt: TGCAGCGTAACTCGGACAGGGGTTTATGGCTACACCTTC